Below, 14 T cell receptor beta chains from the same sample are listed, as sequenced in a study of control samples from healthy donors and cancer patients. The data were produced by immunoSEQ multiplex PCR, yet TCRdb's version contains in-frame clones alone and is incomplete. The repertoire holds 75,000 to 95,000 clones, with more than 85% as singletons. What was sequenced was blood. Every receptor here comes from a woman aged 30 to 39 in good health.

This sequence joins TRBV27 and TRBJ1-5, with D hard to call. Per the germline V gene, CDR1 is MNHEY and CDR2 is SMNVEV (reference sequence). The CDR3 is 13 residues long. Deletions cut 2 bases from V and 6 bases from J, with 8 bases between. CDR3: CASSLNDLQPQHF. The CDR3 DNA follows: TGTGCCAGCAGTTTAAACGACCTTCAGCCCCAGCATTTT.

The table lists this clone with a count of one. The chain joins TRBV10-3 to TRBJ2-1; D gene unclear. Germline CDR1 reads ENHRY; CDR2 reads SYGVKD. This CDR3 has 13 residues. V was trimmed by 0 bases and J by 9 bases, leaving 9 bases between them. Here the CDR3 reads CAISESPGGEQFF. CDR3 DNA sequence: TGTGCCATCAGTGAGTCGCCCGGCGGTGAGCAGTTCTTC.

The chain recombines TRBV29-1 with TRBJ2-7, with 8 nucleotides matching TRBD2. V dropped 6 bases and J dropped 4; count of bases not matched to a gene: 8. The CDR3 sequence is 13 residues long. Germline lookup yields CDR1 SQVTM and CDR2 ANQGSEA. CDR3 region: CSVTVTSEYEQYF. The CDR3, as DNA: TGCAGCGTGACTGTGACTAGCGAATACGAGCAGTACTTC.

The chain carries TRBV5-1 and TRBJ2-5; 13 bases are shared with TRBD2. The CDR3 length is 15 residues. CDR1 is SGHRS and CDR2 is YFSETQ in the germline V gene. Trimming took 7 bases from V and 5 from J; bases not matched to a gene: 8. This chain's CDR3 is CASELGTSGMETQYF. The CDR3 DNA is TGCGCCAGCGAACTAGGGACTAGCGGGATGGAGACCCAGTACTTC.

The genes are TRBV9 and TRBJ2-2; 9 bases agree with TRBD2. The CDR3 length is 17 residues. V trimming: 0 bases; J trimming: 4 bases; junction bases outside the gene matches: 7. CDR1 is SGDLS and CDR2 is YYNGEE in the germline V gene. The CDR3 spells CASSVAGLARPTGELFF. The CDR3 DNA is TGTGCCAGCAGCGTAGCAGGACTAGCGAGACCCACCGGGGAGCTGTTTTTT. Full variable domain (remainder filled in from reference TRBV9 and TRBJ2-2): DSGVTQTPKHLITATGQRVTLRCSPRSGDLSVYWYQQSLDQGLQFLIQYYNGEERAKGNILERFSAQQFPDLHSELNLSSLELGDSALYFCASSVAGLARPTGELFFGEGSRLTVL.

V and J are TRBV30 and TRBJ1-5; D is unclear. CDR1 and CDR2 (germline): GTSNPN, SVGIG (reference sequence). The CDR3 contains 13 residues. Trimming cost V 4 bases and J 7 bases, with 14 bases left between them. Written as DNA, the CDR3 is TGTGCCTGGACTGTCCGGGGTGGGCAGCCCCAGCATTTT. This codes for CAWTVRGGQPQHF.

The rearrangement links TRBV7-9 to TRBJ1-2, with D maybe TRBD1 (5 bases). V was cut by 6 bases and J by 8 bases, with 16 bases left in between. The CDR3 runs to 13 residues. Germline CDR1 reads SEHNR; CDR2 reads FQNEAQ (reference sequence). The chain's CDR3 is CASRLDRDGGYTF. DNA of the CDR3: TGTGCCAGCAGATTGGACCGGGACGGGGGCTACACCTTC.

Only one count was recorded for this clone. The chain has TRBV20-1 and TRBJ2-7; 8 bases line up with TRBD2. CDR1 DFQATT and CDR2 SNEGSKA come from the germline V gene (reference sequence). This CDR3 contains 15 residues. The trim removed 3 bases at V and 4 bases at J, leaving 11 bases unmatched. CDR3 nucleotide sequence: TGCAGTGCTAGTTCAGGAAGCGGGAGAACATACGAGCAGTACTTC. It codes for CSASSGSGRTYEQYF.

The rearrangement links TRBV11-3 to TRBJ1-1; D is unresolved. Germline CDR1 SGHNT, CDR2 YENEEA. CDR3 length: 19 residues. The V and J ends lost 2 bases and 0 bases respectively, with 22 bases between them. DNA for the CDR3: TGTGCCAGCAGCTTAAGGTCGGTGGCCCTCGGGCCCTTGAACACTGAAGCTTTCTTT. Translating it yields CASSLRSVALGPLNTEAFF.

The chain couples TRBV7-9 to TRBJ2-5, with D tentatively TRBD1 or TRBD2 (6 bases each). The germline V gene encodes CDR1 SEHNR and CDR2 FQNEAQ (reference sequence). Trimming stripped 0 bases from V and 2 bases from J, with 10 bases between. This CDR3 spans 15 amino acids. The CDR3, as DNA: TGTGCCAGCAGCTTAGCGGGGGGCGAGCAAGAGACCCAGTACTTC. Translated, it gives CASSLAGGEQETQYF.

The rearrangement uses TRBV11-2 and TRBJ2-7; the D is unclear. CDR1 and CDR2 from the germline V gene are SGHAT and FQNNGV. CDR3 length: 13 residues. V was cut by 0 bases and J by 3 bases, with 6 bases left in between. The CDR3 coding sequence is TGTGCCAGCAGCTTAGATCGCCTCTACGAGCAGTACTTC. The encoded protein is CASSLDRLYEQYF.

This chain connects TRBV19 to TRBJ2-1, with D perhaps given as TRBD1 or TRBD2 (5 bases each). Germline values: CDR1 LNHDA, CDR2 SQIVND (reference sequence). The CDR3 spans 15 residues. V was clipped by 5 bases and J by 0 bases, with 11 bases between them. CDR3 in amino acids: CASSPRESSYNEQFF. CDR3 DNA sequence: TGTGCCAGTAGTCCCAGGGAGAGCTCCTACAATGAGCAGTTCTTC.

In its sample, this clone was seen once. This sequence joins TRBV4-2 and TRBJ1-4, with no clear D. The CDR3 extends over 16 amino acids. CDR1 LGHNA and CDR2 YNFKEQ come from the germline V gene. V shed 0 bases and J shed 6 bases, with 14 bases lying between them. This CDR3 is CASSQDREKAYEKLFF. In DNA, the CDR3 is TGTGCCAGCAGCCAAGATAGGGAAAAGGCGTATGAAAAACTGTTTTTT.

The rearrangement links TRBV24-1 to TRBJ2-5; no clear D gene. There are 13 residues in the CDR3. V lost 8 bases to trimming and J lost 2 bases, with 11 bases between them. Germline CDR1 and CDR2: KGHDR and SFDVKD. In DNA form, the CDR3 reads TGTGCCACCAAGGCGGCACGACAAGAGACCCAGTACTTC. This encodes CATKAARQETQYF.